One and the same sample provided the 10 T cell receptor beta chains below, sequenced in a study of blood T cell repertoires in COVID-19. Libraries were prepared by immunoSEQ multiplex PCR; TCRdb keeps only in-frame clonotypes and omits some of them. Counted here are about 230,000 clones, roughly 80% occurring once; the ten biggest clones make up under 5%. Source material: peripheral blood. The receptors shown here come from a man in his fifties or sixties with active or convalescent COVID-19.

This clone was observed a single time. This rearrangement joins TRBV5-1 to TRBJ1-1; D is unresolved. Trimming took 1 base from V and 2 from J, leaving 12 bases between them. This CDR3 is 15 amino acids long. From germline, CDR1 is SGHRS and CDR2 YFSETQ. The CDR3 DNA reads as TGCGCCAGCAGCTTGTCTGGCAGATCAAACACTGAAGCTTTCTTT. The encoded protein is CASSLSGRSNTEAFF. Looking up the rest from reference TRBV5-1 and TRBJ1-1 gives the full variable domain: KAGVTQTPRYLIKTRGQQVTLSCSPISGHRSVSWYQQTPGQGLQFLFEYFSETQRNKGNFPGRFSGRQFSNSRSEMNVSTLELGDSALYLCASSLSGRSNTEAFFGQGTRLTVV.

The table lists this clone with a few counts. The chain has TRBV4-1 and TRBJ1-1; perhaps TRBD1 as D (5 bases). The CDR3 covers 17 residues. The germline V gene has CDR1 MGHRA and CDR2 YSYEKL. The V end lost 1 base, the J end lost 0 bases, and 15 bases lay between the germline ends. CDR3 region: CASSQGRGDLMNTEAFF. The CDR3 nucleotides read TGCGCCAGCAGCCAAGGGCGGGGGGACCTCATGAACACTGAAGCTTTCTTT.

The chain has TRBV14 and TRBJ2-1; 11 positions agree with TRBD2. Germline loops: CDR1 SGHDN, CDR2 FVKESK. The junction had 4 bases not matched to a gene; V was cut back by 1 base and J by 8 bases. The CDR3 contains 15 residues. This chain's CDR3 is CASSQGSSGGYEQFF. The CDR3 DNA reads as TGTGCCAGCAGCCAAGGGTCTAGCGGGGGGTATGAGCAGTTCTTC.

CDR3 in amino acids: CATSALDRYNEQFF. The DNA of the CDR3 is TGTGCCACCAGTGCCCTCGACAGGTACAATGAGCAGTTCTTC. The chain uses TRBV24-1 and TRBJ2-1, with a possible D match to TRBD1 (6 bases). The V gene's germline CDR1 is KGHDR and CDR2 SFDVKD. V was cut by 5 bases and J by 4 bases, with 11 bases left in between. CDR3 length: 14 amino acids.

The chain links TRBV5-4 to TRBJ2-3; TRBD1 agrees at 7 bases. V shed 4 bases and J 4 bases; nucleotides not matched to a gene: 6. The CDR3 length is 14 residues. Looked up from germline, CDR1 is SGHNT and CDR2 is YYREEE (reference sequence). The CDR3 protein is CASSRDRVSDTQYF. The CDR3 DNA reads TGTGCCAGCAGCCGGGACAGAGTCTCAGATACGCAGTATTTT.

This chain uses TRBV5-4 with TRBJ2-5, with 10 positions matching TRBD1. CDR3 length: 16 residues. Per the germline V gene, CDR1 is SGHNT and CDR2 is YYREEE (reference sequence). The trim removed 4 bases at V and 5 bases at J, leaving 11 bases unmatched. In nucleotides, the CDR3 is TGTGCCAGCAGCCAAAGTCGGACAGGGGGTTTCGAGACCCAGTACTTC. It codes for CASSQSRTGGFETQYF.

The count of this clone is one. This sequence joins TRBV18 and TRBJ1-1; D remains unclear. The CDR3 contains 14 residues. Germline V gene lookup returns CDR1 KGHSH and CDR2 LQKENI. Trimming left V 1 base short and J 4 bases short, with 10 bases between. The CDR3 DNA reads TGTGCCAGCTCACCACGGCGGGTAAGCACTGAAGCTTTCTTT. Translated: CASSPRRVSTEAFF.

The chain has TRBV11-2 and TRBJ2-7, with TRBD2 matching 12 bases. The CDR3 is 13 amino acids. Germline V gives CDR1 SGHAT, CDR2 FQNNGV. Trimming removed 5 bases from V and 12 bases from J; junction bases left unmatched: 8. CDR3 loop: CASSPGLAGPLYF. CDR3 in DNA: TGTGCCAGCAGCCCCGGACTAGCGGGGCCTTTGTACTTC.

CDR3 in DNA: TGTGCCAGCAGCTTACTAGCGGGGGGCGATACGCAGTATTTT. Amino acids: CASSLLAGGDTQYF. J is TRBJ2-3 and V is TRBV6-5, with 12 bases identical to TRBD2. CDR3 size: 14 residues. Germline CDR1 is MNHEY and CDR2 is SVGAGI. With V trimmed by 6 bases and J by 6 bases, 4 bases remained unmatched.

Here the CDR3 DNA reads TGTGCCAGCAGCGAAGGACGCGGGGATCAGCCCCAGCATTTT. It encodes CASSEGRGDQPQHF. The V gene is TRBV5-4, the J gene TRBJ1-5, with D uncertain. This CDR3 is 14 amino acids long. The germline gives CDR1 SGHNT, CDR2 YYREEE (reference sequence). The V end was cut by 4 bases, the J end by 5 bases, with 13 bases between.